This T cell receptor (beta chain) derives from a study of blood T cell repertoires in COVID-19. The method was immunoSEQ multiplex PCR; TCRdb's version includes in-frame clones alone and lacks a portion of them. The sample holds 150,000 to 200,000 clones; around 76% are singletons and the top ten take around 8%. The J segment lost 4 bases and the V segment lost 5 bases, leaving 8 bases of the junction unmatched. In germline, CDR1 is MNHEY, CDR2 SVGAGI. The CDR3 totals 15 residues. The receptor comes from a woman between 55 and 75 years old with COVID-19, enrolled during active disease. This chain links TRBV6-5 with TRBJ2-1; 7 nucleotides align to TRBD1. The material sequenced was peripheral blood. CDR3 in DNA: TGTGCCAGCAGTAGAAAGGGACAGTCTTACAATGAGCAGTTCTTC. Amino acids: CASSRKGQSYNEQFF.